This TCR beta chain was sequenced in a study of blood T cell repertoires in COVID-19. As for the study in general: Specimens from acute and convalescent COVID-19 originated in the United States, Italy and Spain. The cDNA or gDNA used as material had been derived from T cells, B-cell-depleted T cells, or PBMCs.

As handled by the study authors: Estimated nucleated cell counts came from reference gene primer amplification. Sequenced by immunoSEQ multiplex PCR; TCRdb stores in-frame clones only, minus some. For V, J and clone size, that table is used; D and trimming come from the DNA. This repertoire shows about 210,000 clones, less than 90% found once; its top ten account for 0.7% to 0.8%. CDR1 and CDR2 (germline): LGHDT, YNNKEL (reference sequence). The CDR3 is 17 amino acids. V lost 1 base and J 0 bases, leaving 13 bases between the germline ends. The specimen sequenced was peripheral blood. The chain has TRBV3-1 (or the pseudogene TRBV3-2) and TRBJ1-3; maybe TRBD1 (5 bases). This receptor was obtained from a woman aged 70-85 years with acute or convalescent COVID-19. The CDR3 sequence: CASSQGEGRASGNTIYF. CDR3 DNA sequence: TGTGCCAGCAGCCAAGGGGAGGGACGGGCCTCTGGAAACACCATATATTTT.